This T cell receptor beta chain was sequenced in a study of shared clonotypes between healthy human individuals. General study points: Memory subsets had estimated richness that was generally smaller than that of naive subsets.

Clones were sequenced by immunoSEQ multiplex PCR, and TCRdb holds only the in-frame ones, with some missing. The data contain approximately 2.3 million clones, more than 85% of them seen just once; the ten biggest clones take up under 0.45%. A note on this clone: Antigen unknown.

The sequence was collected from a man between 18 and 29 years old in good health. Some clones in this sample may be carry-over from other donors' samples. The specimen sequenced was naive CD4+ T cells from PBMCs. Subset indicated: CD45RA+ positively selected.

Here the CDR3 DNA reads TGCGCCAGCAGCCAAGGGCCTTCCCTCATCTATGGCTACACCTTC. Translating it yields CASSQGPSLIYGYTF. V usage is TRBV4-3 and J usage is TRBJ1-2; no clear D gene. Trimming pared 1 base from V and 4 bases from J, leaving 13 bases between. Per germline, CDR1 LGHNA and CDR2 YSLEER. This CDR3 has 15 residues.